Listed below are T cell receptor beta chains from one sample, sequenced in a study of shared clonotypes between healthy human individuals. Profiled with immunoSEQ multiplex PCR; TCRdb holds only in-frame clones, not every one. The sample contains 700,000 to 950,000 clones, around 96% of which appear only once. Sequencing was carried out using naive CD8+ T cells sorted from blood. These TCRs come from a man aged 25-40 years in good health. CDR3s include the opening cysteine and the closing phenylalanine or tryptophan. Each record gives: D gene, V gene, J gene, clone size, CDR3 protein, CDR3 DNA. The D gene is left open where the match is weak. Rows may omit the clone size; those that give it use once, few, many or a size class.

.	TRBV2	TRBJ1-1	once	CASGGTLMIEAFF	TGTGCCAGCGGGGGGACGTTGATGATTGAAGCTTTCTTT
TRBD2	TRBV7-9	TRBJ2-1	.	CASSLAGTIPTHNEQFF	TGTGCCAGCAGCTTAGCAGGGACTATCCCGACTCACAATGAGCAGTTCTTC
.	TRBV29-1	TRBJ2-2	.	CSVEDGAGAGELFF	TGCAGCGTTGAAGATGGAGCAGGCGCCGGGGAGCTGTTTTTT
.	TRBV4-3	TRBJ1-2	.	CASSQDTTSNYGYTF	TGCGCCAGCAGCCAAGATACAACCTCAAACTATGGCTACACCTTC
TRBD1	TRBV12-5	TRBJ2-2	.	CASGLARDSGGTGELFF	TGTGCTAGTGGTTTGGCCCGGGACAGTGGTGGAACCGGGGAGCTGTTTTTT
.	TRBV27	TRBJ2-3	.	CASSFARALGDTQYF	TGTGCCAGCAGTTTCGCCAGGGCATTGGGAGATACGCAGTATTTT
.	TRBV5-5	TRBJ2-7	once	CASSPYPLDGGSYEQYF	TGTGCCAGCAGCCCCTACCCATTGGACGGGGGATCCTACGAGCAGTACTTC
.	TRBV6-5	TRBJ2-1	.	CASSYLAGSYNEQFF	TGTGCCAGCAGTTACCTCGCGGGTTCCTACAATGAGCAGTTCTTC
.	TRBV30	TRBJ2-7	.	CAWTEGVGSYEQYF	TGTGCCTGGACAGAGGGAGTGGGGTCCTACGAGCAGTACTTC
.	TRBV6-5	TRBJ2-1	.	CASSYAGYNEQFF	TGTGCCAGCAGTTATGCCGGTTACAATGAGCAGTTCTTC
.	TRBV5-1	TRBJ2-7	.	CASSLTDYYEQYF	TGCGCCAGCAGCTTAACCGACTACTACGAGCAGTACTTC
TRBD2	TRBV6-4	TRBJ2-3	.	CASSPGLALSDTQYF	TGTGCCAGCAGCCCGGGACTAGCGTTATCAGATACGCAGTATTTT
.	TRBV21-1	TRBJ2-7	.	CASSKARGLMYEQYF	TGTGCCAGCAGCAAAGCGAGGGGGCTGATGTACGAGCAGTACTTC
TRBD1	TRBV28	TRBJ2-1	.	CASRLNDRAAYNEQFF	TGTGCCAGCAGGTTGAATGACAGGGCCGCCTACAATGAGCAGTTCTTC
.	TRBV27	TRBJ2-7	.	CASRLKAPYEQYF	TGTGCCAGCAGATTGAAAGCCCCCTACGAGCAGTACTTC
TRBD2	TRBV29-1	TRBJ2-2	.	CSARLAGVNTGELFF	TGCAGCGCCCGACTAGCGGGAGTGAACACCGGGGAGCTGTTTTTT
.	TRBV7-9	TRBJ1-5	.	CASSPSGDQPQHF	TGTGCCAGCAGCCCCTCGGGGGATCAGCCCCAGCATTTT
.	TRBV11-2	TRBJ2-5	.	CASSLGTSQYQETQYF	TGTGCCAGCAGTCTCGGTACTAGCCAATACCAAGAGACCCAGTACTTC
TRBD1	TRBV18	TRBJ2-5	.	CASSPVGTGRWQETQYF	TGTGCCAGCTCACCAGTCGGGACAGGGAGGTGGCAAGAGACCCAGTACTTC
.	TRBV27	TRBJ2-1	.	CASHALAGSSYNEQFF	TGTGCCAGCCATGCCCTCGCGGGGAGCTCCTACAATGAGCAGTTCTTC
.	TRBV7-6	TRBJ1-4	.	CASSPSGDEKLFF	TGTGCCAGCAGCCCCTCCGGGGATGAAAAACTGTTTTTT
.	TRBV6-5	TRBJ1-4	.	CASSYSENEKLFF	TGTGCCAGCAGTTACTCGGAGAATGAAAAACTGTTTTTT
.	TRBV10-1	TRBJ2-3	.	CASSDSHMDTQYF	TGCGCCAGCAGTGATTCCCACATGGATACGCAGTATTTT
TRBD1	TRBV19	TRBJ2-7	.	CASQDRGRYEQYF	TGTGCCAGCCAGGACAGGGGGCGCTACGAGCAGTACTTC
.	TRBV11-2	TRBJ2-2	once	CASSLRAPNTGELFF	TGTGCCAGCAGCTTACGCGCACCGAACACCGGGGAGCTGTTTTTT
.	TRBV7-9	TRBJ2-5	.	CASSLMGETQYF	TGTGCCAGCAGCTTAATGGGAGAGACCCAGTACTTC
TRBD2	TRBV29-1	TRBJ2-7	.	CSVTKLAESSYEQYF	TGCAGCGTCACAAAACTAGCGGAAAGCTCCTACGAGCAGTACTTC
.	TRBV9	TRBJ2-7	.	CASSPGGSYEQYF	TGTGCCAGCTCCCCCGGAGGATCCTACGAGCAGTACTTC
TRBD2	TRBV5-1	TRBJ2-7	.	CASSLATSGLKDYEQYF	TGCGCCAGCAGCTTGGCCACTAGCGGCTTAAAGGACTACGAGCAGTACTTC
TRBD2	TRBV28	TRBJ2-3	.	CASSSPGREVSTDTQYF	TGTGCCAGCAGTTCCCCAGGGCGGGAGGTGTCTACAGATACGCAGTATTTT
TRBD2	TRBV11-2	TRBJ2-3	.	CASSFSEAGAFTDTQYF	TGTGCCAGCAGCTTTAGCGAAGCGGGAGCTTTCACAGATACGCAGTATTTT
TRBD2	TRBV7-3	TRBJ2-1	once	CASSSGTSGHNEQFF	TGTGCCAGCAGCTCCGGGACTAGCGGGCACAATGAGCAGTTCTTC
.	TRBV27	TRBJ2-7	once	CASSLSNSGRGQQYF	TGTGCCAGCAGTTTATCCAACTCGGGGCGGGGCCAGCAGTACTTC
.	TRBV5-4	TRBJ1-1	.	CASSLDPGPNTEAFF	TGTGCCAGCAGCTTGGACCCGGGGCCGAACACTGAAGCTTTCTTT
.	TRBV10-1	TRBJ2-7	.	CASSESTDLEQYF	TGCGCCAGCAGTGAGTCGACCGACCTCGAGCAGTACTTC
TRBD2	TRBV4-1	TRBJ2-1	few	CASSPLTSGSHGGEQFF	TGCGCCAGCAGCCCTTTAACTAGCGGGAGTCATGGAGGTGAGCAGTTCTTC
.	TRBV27	TRBJ2-2	.	CASSLGSTGELFF	TGTGCCAGCAGTTTAGGGTCTACCGGGGAGCTGTTTTTT
.	TRBV4-1	TRBJ2-5	.	CASSLLIGGRQETQYF	TGCGCCAGCAGCCTTCTCATAGGGGGACGACAAGAGACCCAGTACTTC
.	TRBV7-2	TRBJ2-7	.	CASSITEWDYEQYF	TGTGCCAGCAGCATTACCGAATGGGACTACGAGCAGTACTTC
.	TRBV6-5	TRBJ2-7	.	CASSYSESYEQYF	TGTGCCAGCAGTTACTCAGAGTCCTACGAGCAGTACTTC
.	TRBV13	TRBJ2-7	.	CASSLGHDEQYF	TGTGCCAGCAGCTTAGGCCACGACGAGCAGTACTTC
TRBD2	TRBV13	TRBJ2-7	once	CASSQAGGSSYEQYF	TGTGCCAGCAGCCAGGCGGGAGGGAGCTCCTACGAGCAGTACTTC
.	TRBV7-9	TRBJ2-2	.	CASSLMDSNTGELFF	TGTGCCAGCAGCCTCATGGACTCGAACACCGGGGAGCTGTTTTTT